Each of the 9 T cell receptor beta chains below was sequenced from the same sample in a study of monozygotic twins with inflammatory bowel disease (dated by TCRdb to the late 2010s). Library preparation was by 5' RACE. Sequencing was carried out with an Illumina HiSeq 2500. The reads underwent TCRdb reprocessing, giving one record for each CDR3 protein sequence and no DNA. The table for this sample lists nearly 450,000 distinct CDR3 sequences. The ten largest clones capture about 2.2% of the sample. Sequenced input: blood. Receptor source: a human donor with ulcerative colitis or Crohn's disease, or a healthy co-twin of an affected twin (not recorded which).

According to its frequency, this clonotype is medium-sized. The rearrangement uses TRBV7-9 and TRBJ2-1; TCRdb's assignment of TRBD1 cannot be checked, as there is no DNA. The CDR3 contains 15 residues. CDR1 SEHNR and CDR2 FQNEAQ come from the germline V gene (reference sequence). The CDR3 protein is CASSPEGGGNNEQFF.

The rearrangement joins TRBV12-3 or TRBV12-4 to TRBJ2-5; lacking DNA, the TRBD2 call made by TCRdb goes unchecked. The CDR3 consists of 14 residues. The CDR3 reads CASRRSGGEETQYF.

The V call is TRBV12-3 or TRBV12-4, the J call TRBJ2-7; TCRdb indicates TRBD1, and absent DNA this call remains unverified. The CDR3 is made up of 15 amino acids. CDR3 in amino acids: CASSPPRGASYEQHF.

This chain uses TRBV29-1 with TRBJ2-1. The CDR3 covers 14 residues. Germline V lookup: CDR1 SQVTM, CDR2 ANQGSEA. The CDR3 protein is CSVFDGSSYNEQFF.

The CDR3 loop reads CSASSWTSGGRSSYEQYF. This chain connects TRBV20-1 to TRBJ2-7; with no DNA, the TCRdb D assignment of TRBD2 cannot be verified. CDR1 is DFQATT, CDR2 SNEGSKA, per germline (reference sequence). This CDR3 has 18 residues.

The CDR3 protein is CASSLSTGEDTQYF. The chain links TRBV5-1 to TRBJ2-3; the D call of TRBD1 rests on TCRdb alone, since no DNA is present to check it. Germline lookup yields CDR1 SGHRS and CDR2 YFSETQ. The CDR3 runs 14 residues.

The rearrangement uses TRBV5-6 and TRBJ2-7. The CDR3 covers 11 residues. CDR1 is SGHDT and CDR2 is YYEEEE in the germline V gene. This chain's CDR3 is CASSIQREQYF.

The CDR3 reads CASSPTGTAGASNYGYTF. V is TRBV5-1 and J is TRBJ1-2. From germline, CDR1 is SGHRS and CDR2 YFSETQ. The CDR3 length is 18 residues.

The chain uses TRBV5-5 and TRBJ2-1; checking the TCRdb D call of TRBD1 is not possible without DNA. This CDR3 has 16 residues. Looked up from germline, CDR1 is SGHKS and CDR2 is YYEKEE (reference sequence). CDR3 region: CASSPPGTQRNNEQFF.